This T cell receptor (beta chain) was retrieved from a study of T cells expressing NK-cell markers. Notes on the study in general: Certain NKG2C+ T cell clones were expanded, and their HCMV specificity remained unclear. In a group of several donors, dominant NKG2C+ clonotypes represented 1.0-7.0% of CD8+ T cells. A few of the donors also had these clonotypes leading their CD3+CD56-NKG2C+ fraction.

CDR3 length: 13 residues. Germline lookup yields CDR1 ENHRY and CDR2 SYGVKD. 5'RACE template switching with UMIs produced the TCR beta cDNA. Each CDR3 protein gets one entry in TCRdb, which reprocessed the 5' RACE reads and gives no DNA. Its listing shows some 410,000 distinct CDR3 sequences. As for this clonotype: Its antigen is unidentified.

This rearrangement joins TRBV10-3 to TRBJ1-2; TCRdb's D call, TRBD1, is unchecked because there is no DNA. This TCR came from a woman aged 18 to 75 in good health. The sample taken for sequencing was blood T cells: a sorted CD56 or NKG2C T cell subset, CD4+ or CD8+ T cells, or bulk PBMC T cells (not recorded which). The CDR3 loop reads CAISTTGGGGYTF.